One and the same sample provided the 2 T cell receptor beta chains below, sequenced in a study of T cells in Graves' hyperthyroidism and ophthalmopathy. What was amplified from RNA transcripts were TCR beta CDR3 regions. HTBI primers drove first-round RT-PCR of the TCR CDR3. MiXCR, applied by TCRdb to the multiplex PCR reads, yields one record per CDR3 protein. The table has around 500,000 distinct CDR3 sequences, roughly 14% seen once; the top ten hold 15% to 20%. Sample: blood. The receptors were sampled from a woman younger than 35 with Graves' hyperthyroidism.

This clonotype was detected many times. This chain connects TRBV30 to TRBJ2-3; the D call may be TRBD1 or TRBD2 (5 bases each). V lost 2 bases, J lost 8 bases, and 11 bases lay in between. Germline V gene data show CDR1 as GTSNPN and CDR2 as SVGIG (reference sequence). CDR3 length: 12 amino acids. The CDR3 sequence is CAWSPGPPTQYF. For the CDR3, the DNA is TGTGCCTGGAGTCCGGGACCCCCTACGCAGTATTTT. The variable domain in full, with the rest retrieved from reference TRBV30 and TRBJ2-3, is SQTIHQWPATLVQPVGSPLSLECTVEGTSNPNLYWYRQAAGRGLQLLFYSVGIGQISSEVPQNLSASRPQDRQFILSSKKLLLSDSGFYLCAWSPGPPTQYFGPGTRLTVL.

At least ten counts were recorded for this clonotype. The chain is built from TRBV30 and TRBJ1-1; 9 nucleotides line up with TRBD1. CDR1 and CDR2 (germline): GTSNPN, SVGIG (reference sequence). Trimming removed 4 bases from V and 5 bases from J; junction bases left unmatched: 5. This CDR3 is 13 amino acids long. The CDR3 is CAWNPTGGTEAFF. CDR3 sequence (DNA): TGTGCCTGGAACCCGACAGGGGGAACTGAAGCTTTCTTT.